This T cell receptor beta chain emerged from a study of long-term antiretroviral therapy in people with HIV. Study context: In the earliest collections, sampling predates the 2015 immediate-ART recommendation by about a decade. Study conclusions and caveats: Repertoires looked antigen-experienced, with only a slight naive shift after ART.

Survey-level immunoSEQ v3.0 assays were run. Measured with immunoSEQ multiplex PCR; TCRdb has only the in-frame clones, and not every one. The table shows about 41,000 clones, with about 95% occurring only once. Each contributor possessed a minimum of one pre-ART and a minimum of two post-ART PBMC samples. All participants with HIV were treated in the United States. The CDR3 runs 13 residues. From germline, CDR1 is LNHNV and CDR2 YYDKDF (reference sequence). The ends were cut back, 0 bases at V and 8 bases at J, with 8 bases in the middle. The table lists this clone with a count of one. Its antigen remains unidentified.

The genes are TRBV15 and TRBJ2-1; D is undetermined. Specimen: unsorted PBMCs, collected around 9 years after starting antiretroviral therapy. This clonotype was sampled from a man aged 25 to 40 with HIV. CDR3 amino acids: CATSRDGGYEQFF. CDR3 bases: TGTGCCACCAGCAGAGATGGCGGCTATGAGCAGTTCTTC.